What follows are 14 T cell receptor beta chains derived from one specimen sequenced in a study of vaccination effects on CD4 cells after COVID-19. Their antigen targets remain unknown. It was after 10 days of culture that CD4+ T cells were isolated. Of the BNT162b2 and mRNA-1273 vaccines, participants received two doses of one or the other. Clones were read by immunoSEQ multiplex PCR, and TCRdb kept only the in-frame ones, dropping some. This sample has tens of thousands of clones; 65% to 80% occur once, and the top ten carry about 2%. Sequencing was performed on CD4+ T cells from PBMCs cultured without peptide, taken after COVID-19 vaccination. These receptor sequences come from a human donor who received a COVID-19 vaccine.

The chain employs TRBV9 and TRBJ1-1; possibly TRBD1 for D (5 bases). CDR1 is SGDLS, CDR2 YYNGEE, per germline. The CDR3 covers 15 residues. Trimming removed 0 bases from V and 0 bases from J, with 9 bases in between. The CDR3 protein is CASSVAQGLNTEAFF. In nucleotides, the CDR3 is TGTGCCAGCAGCGTAGCTCAGGGTTTGAACACTGAAGCTTTCTTT. Supplemented by reference TRBV9 and TRBJ1-1, the full variable domain reads DSGVTQTPKHLITATGQRVTLRCSPRSGDLSVYWYQQSLDQGLQFLIQYYNGEERAKGNILERFSAQQFPDLHSELNLSSLELGDSALYFCASSVAQGLNTEAFFGQGTRLTVV.

This clone was observed once. The chain links TRBV28 to TRBJ2-7, with 12 bases fitting TRBD2. J was trimmed by 3 bases and V by 8 bases; bases with no gene match: 5. Germline CDR1 and CDR2: MDHEN and SYDVKM. The CDR3 has 14 amino acids. CDR3 amino acids: CASSLTSGGYEQYV. CDR3 bases: TGTGCCAGCTCCTTGACTAGCGGGGGCTACGAGCAGTACGTC.

The V and J genes are TRBV12-5 and TRBJ2-7, with 8 bases matching TRBD2. Trimming cost V 5 bases and J 2 bases; bases outside gene matches: 5. The germline V gene has CDR1 LGHNT and CDR2 FRNRAP. This CDR3 region has 14 residues. The CDR3 DNA sequence: TGTGCTAGTGGTAGCGGACTAGCCACCTACGAGCAGTACGTC. Amino acids: CASGSGLATYEQYV.

The V and J genes are TRBV9 and TRBJ2-6; D unclear. Trimming removed 4 bases at V and 0 bases at J, with 11 bases between. The CDR3 runs 16 residues. The germline CDR1 and CDR2 sequences are SGDLS and YYNGEE. The CDR3 DNA follows: TGTGCCAGCAGCCAATTCTATACCTCTGGGGCCAACGTCCTGACTTTC. The encoded protein is CASSQFYTSGANVLTF.

Here the CDR3 reads CASSIPLGQGKVGTDTQYF. For the CDR3, the DNA is TGTGCCAGTAGTATACCCCTCGGACAGGGGAAAGTAGGGACAGATACGCAGTATTTT. The chain combines TRBV19 with TRBJ2-3; 9 bases line up with TRBD1. CDR3 length: 19 residues. Germline trimming cut 2 bases from V and 3 bases from J; bases unmatched to any gene: 15. In germline, CDR1 is LNHDA, CDR2 SQIVND (reference sequence).

This clone was seen only a few times. The chain has TRBV7-3 and TRBJ2-7; D remains ambiguous. CDR1 SGHTA and CDR2 FQGTGA come from the germline V gene. There are 16 residues in the CDR3. The V gene lost 1 base and the J gene lost 3 bases, with 16 bases spanning the gap. The CDR3 spells CASSLMDGRIYYEQYV. CDR3 in DNA: TGTGCCAGCAGCTTAATGGATGGCAGGATCTACTACGAGCAGTACGTC.

This clone appeared once. The V call is TRBV6-2 or TRBV6-3, the J call TRBJ2-4; TRBD1 might be the D (5 bases). The CDR3 covers 14 residues. The germline CDR1 and CDR2 sequences are MNHEY and SVGEGT. Trimming took 4 bases from V and 3 from J, leaving 10 bases between them. CDR3 region: CASSSGKGKNIQYF. CDR3 coding DNA: TGTGCCAGCAGTTCAGGGAAGGGCAAAAACATTCAGTACTTC.

V usage is TRBV18 and J usage is TRBJ1-2; 10 positions match TRBD1. Germline-derived CDR1 and CDR2 are KGHSH and LQKENI. The CDR3 has 17 residues. With V trimmed by 3 bases and J by 5 bases, 12 bases remained unmatched. In DNA, the CDR3 is TGTGCCAGCTCACCTCTCTTGACAGGGGGCGCAGGATATGGCTACACCTTC. Translated: CASSPLLTGGAGYGYTF.

This clone was found a few times. The chain combines TRBV12-5 with TRBJ2-5; 10 bases align to TRBD1. Germline V CDR1 and CDR2: LGHNT, FRNRAP. This CDR3 comprises 13 residues. The CDR3 DNA reads as TGTGCCGGGAGCACGGGACAGGGGGAGACCCAGTACTTC. Translating it yields CAGSTGQGETQYF.

This clone was picked up a small number of times. V and J are TRBV28 and TRBJ1-5, with a weak D call TRBD1 (5 bases). Germline V gene lookup returns CDR1 MDHEN and CDR2 SYDVKM. The V and J ends lost 5 bases and 4 bases respectively, with 12 bases between them. The CDR3 runs 14 residues. Here the CDR3 DNA reads TGTGCCAGCAGTCGGACACCCGGGAATCAGCCCCAGCATTTT. It encodes CASSRTPGNQPQHF.

Here the CDR3 DNA reads TGTGCCAGCAGTTACGGCCCGAACACAGATACGCAGTATTTT. Its protein is CASSYGPNTDTQYF. The chain recombines TRBV6-5 with TRBJ2-3; D unresolved. Germline loops: CDR1 MNHEY, CDR2 SVGAGI. V gave up 2 bases and J gave up 2 bases, with 8 bases separating them. The CDR3 is 14 residues long.

The sample holds a few counts of this clone. The rearrangement links TRBV4-1 to TRBJ2-2; 8 bases match TRBD1. CDR1 and CDR2 from the germline V gene are MGHRA and YSYEKL. This CDR3 comprises 16 residues. V shed 3 bases and J 6 bases; nucleotides not matched to a gene: 9. The DNA for the CDR3 is TGCGCCAGCAGCCAGAGACAGGGGCTCGAGTCCGGGGAGCTGTTTTTT. Translating it yields CASSQRQGLESGELFF.

The V call is TRBV7-2, the J call TRBJ2-3; D might be TRBD2 (6 bases). Trimming stripped 2 bases from V and 4 bases from J, with 13 bases between. Germline V lookup: CDR1 SGHTA, CDR2 FQGNSA. The CDR3 contains 15 residues. The CDR3 is CASSLSLRGPDTQYF. In DNA, the CDR3 is TGTGCCAGCAGCTTAAGTTTGCGGGGTCCAGATACGCAGTATTTT.

CDR3 sequence reads: CASSLGGEPPLHF. The CDR3 bases are TGCGCCAGCAGCTTGGGCGGGGAACCACCCCTCCACTTT. The chain has TRBV5-1 and TRBJ1-6; D is uncertain. V was pared by 0 bases and J by 11 bases, with 9 bases between. This CDR3 region has 13 residues. CDR1 and CDR2 from the germline V gene are SGHRS and YFSETQ.